This T cell receptor beta chain emerged from a study of spatial heterogeneity in lung cancer. A remark on this clonotype: Being off target in a library aimed at alpha chains, this beta chain has a size of little meaning.

Each CDR3 protein gets one entry after TCRdb re-called the 5' RACE reads with MiXCR. The table records 700 to 1,000 distinct CDR3 sequences, 38% of them present only once. The CDR3 length is 12 residues. The ends were cut back, 1 base at V and 9 bases at J, with 10 bases in the middle. CDR1 SEHNR and CDR2 FQNEAQ come from the germline V gene (reference sequence). The time point is: sample taken at primary tumor resection. The TCR sequence derives from a male donor with early-stage non-small cell lung cancer. The chain uses TRBV7-9 and TRBJ2-7; D is unresolved. Sequences were derived from normal lung tissue next to the tumor, sampled at surgery. The DNA for the CDR3 is TGTGCCAGCAGCTTAGTTCCCACCCCGCAGTACTTC. Protein product: CASSLVPTPQYF. The variable domain in full, with the rest retrieved from reference TRBV7-9 and TRBJ2-7, is DTGVSQNPRHKITKRGQNVTFRCDPISEHNRLYWYRQTLGQGPEFLTYFQNEAQLEKSRLLSDRFSAERPKGSFSTLEIQRTEQGDSAMYLCASSLVPTPQYFGPGTRLTVT.